This section outlines one T cell receptor (beta chain) sequence together with its context. Sequenced by immunoSEQ multiplex PCR; TCRdb stores in-frame clones only, minus some. The sample has around 70,000 clones; 79% are singletons. The data derive from a study of T cell responses to AZD1222 COVID-19 vaccine. Germline assignment: CDR1 SEHNR and CDR2 FQNEAQ (reference sequence). V was trimmed by 1 base and J by 10 bases, leaving 14 bases between them. The CDR3 runs to 13 residues. The origin of this receptor is an adult in good health. Here the sequenced sample was peripheral blood, taken on day 0 of MenACWY control vaccination. The chain is built from TRBV7-9 and TRBJ2-7; D may be TRBD1 or TRBD2 (5 bases each). CDR3: CASSLGGTGRQYF. The DNA of the CDR3 is TGTGCCAGCAGCTTAGGGGGGACGGGACGACAGTACTTC.